The 32 T cell receptor beta chains in this list originate from one sample, sequenced in a study of radiotherapy plus CTLA-4 blockade in lung cancer. Using immunoSEQ multiplex PCR, the repertoire was profiled, and TCRdb retains in-frame clones only, with some absent. The sample holds 130,000 or so clones, 80% to 90% seen once. Source: peripheral blood, taken from a patient treated with radiotherapy plus ipilimumab. Source of these receptors: a human donor with non-small cell lung cancer that progressed on radiotherapy plus ipilimumab.

This clone was detected once. The chain links TRBV6-1 to TRBJ2-1; 9 positions agree with TRBD2. Germline-derived CDR1 and CDR2 are MNHNS and SASEGT. Trimming took 5 bases from V and 6 from J; bases not matched to a gene: 5. This CDR3 spans 14 amino acids. The CDR3 DNA sequence: TGTGCCAGCAGTTTGACTAGCGGAATCAATGAGCAGTTCTTC. Amino acid sequence: CASSLTSGINEQFF.

In DNA form, the CDR3 reads TGTGCCAGCAGCCAAGCCAGCGGGAGTTTTAATGAGCAGTTCTTC. As protein: CASSQASGSFNEQFF. The V call is TRBV4-2, the J call TRBJ2-1; 8 nucleotides align to TRBD2. This CDR3 contains 15 residues. V trimming: 1 base; J trimming: 7 bases; junction bases outside the gene matches: 6. Germline V gene data show CDR1 as LGHNA and CDR2 as YNFKEQ.

This clone was seen just once. The chain uses TRBV6-5 and TRBJ2-3, with D perhaps matching TRBD1 or TRBD2 (5 bases each). V lost 0 bases, J lost 3 bases, and 13 bases lay in between. CDR1 is MNHEY, CDR2 SVGAGI, per germline. The length of the CDR3 is 16 residues. The CDR3 nucleotides are TGTGCCAGCAGTTACTCGTGGGGGAAGGGGACAGATACGCAGTATTTT. It specifies CASSYSWGKGTDTQYF.

The V and J genes are TRBV5-5 and TRBJ2-7; maybe TRBD2 (5 bases). The germline V gene encodes CDR1 SGHKS and CDR2 YYEKEE (reference sequence). This CDR3 is 14 amino acids long. V lost 3 bases, J lost 7 bases, and 17 bases lay in between. CDR3 in amino acids: CASSSGVKEWEQYF. CDR3 bases: TGTGCCAGCAGCTCCGGGGTAAAGGAATGGGAGCAGTACTTC.

The genes are TRBV30 and TRBJ2-1, with unresolved D. CDR1 GTSNPN and CDR2 SVGIG come from the germline V gene (reference sequence). Trimming pared 0 bases from V and 10 bases from J, leaving 13 bases between. The CDR3 is made up of 13 amino acids. CDR3 nucleotide sequence: TGTGCCTGGAGTGTACCCCCAGGTTCGGAGCAGTTCTTC. It specifies CAWSVPPGSEQFF.

This clone was detected only once. This chain links TRBV11-1 with TRBJ1-1, with D unclear. The CDR3 sequence is 14 residues long. The V end was cut by 0 bases, the J end by 10 bases, with 15 bases between. CDR1 and CDR2 (germline): SGHAT, FQDESV (reference sequence). DNA for the CDR3: TGTGCCAGCAGCTTAGCTGGAGTTTCCACCAGAGCTTTCTTT. Translated: CASSLAGVSTRAFF.

This clone was seen once. The rearrangement uses TRBV29-1 and TRBJ1-2, with D tentatively TRBD1 (6 bases). Germline CDR1 and CDR2: SQVTM and ANQGSEA. The CDR3 has 19 residues. V lost 1 base, J lost 0 bases, and 24 bases lay in between. CDR3 nucleotides: TGCAGCGTTGAAGTTCTAGGGGGGGCCGCAAACTGGGCTAACTATGGCTACACCTTC. This gives the protein CSVEVLGGAANWANYGYTF.

The rearrangement links TRBV6-6 to TRBJ2-7; possibly TRBD1 for D (5 bases). The CDR3 is made up of 15 amino acids. V lost 0 bases, J lost 0 bases, and 9 bases lay in between. The germline gives CDR1 MNHNY, CDR2 SVGAGI (reference sequence). Written as DNA, the CDR3 is TGTGCCAGCAGTTACTCGTCAGGACACTCCTACGAGCAGTACTTC. Protein product: CASSYSSGHSYEQYF.

This chain uses TRBV18 with TRBJ2-1; 13 bases fit TRBD2. Losses at the gene ends were 5 bases for V and 7 bases for J; bases not matched to a gene: 5. Germline assignment: CDR1 KGHSH and CDR2 LQKENI. This CDR3 comprises 15 residues. CDR3 DNA sequence: TGTGCCAGCTCAACTAGCGGGAGGGCCAGGAATGAGCAGTTCTTC. Its translation is CASSTSGRARNEQFF. Full variable domain (remainder filled in from reference TRBV18 and TRBJ2-1): NAGVMQNPRHLVRRRGQEARLRCSPMKGHSHVYWYRQLPEEGLKFMVYLQKENIIDESGMPKERFSAEFPKEGPSILRIQQVVRGDSAAYFCASSTSGRARNEQFFGPGTRLTVL.

The chain is built from TRBV29-1 and TRBJ1-1, with TRBD1 as a possible D gene (6 bases). Per the germline V gene, CDR1 is SQVTM and CDR2 is ANQGSEA. The CDR3 has 15 amino acids. Between the trimmed V and J ends, which lost 5 bases and 0 bases, there was a span of 16 bases. For the CDR3, the DNA is TGCAGCGTTCTTGGACAGCAGGGGATGAACACTGAAGCTTTCTTT. Amino acids: CSVLGQQGMNTEAFF.

The J gene is TRBJ2-7, the V gene TRBV27, with D tentatively TRBD1 or TRBD2 (5 bases each). Germline CDR1 reads MNHEY; CDR2 reads SMNVEV (reference sequence). CDR3 length equals 15 residues. V lost 5 bases to trimming and J lost 3 bases, with 17 bases between them. The CDR3 region has the DNA TGTGCCAGCAGTAAGGAAACGGGACGGAACTACGAGCAGTACTTC. Amino acids: CASSKETGRNYEQYF.

The V gene is TRBV6-5, the J gene TRBJ2-6; perhaps TRBD1 as D (5 bases). The CDR3 totals 15 residues. Germline lookup yields CDR1 MNHEY and CDR2 SVGAGI. Trimming left V 2 bases short and J 0 bases short, with 5 bases between. The CDR3 here is CASSYRGSGANVLTF. CDR3 DNA: TGTGCCAGCAGTTACAGGGGCTCTGGGGCCAACGTCCTGACTTTC.

This chain links TRBV29-1 with TRBJ1-2, with no clear D. Germline V gene data show CDR1 as SQVTM and CDR2 as ANQGSEA. With 3 bases removed from V and 3 bases from J, the gap between germline ends came to 11 bases. The CDR3 has 13 amino acids. CDR3 loop: CSVERQTDYGYTF. For the CDR3, the DNA is TGCAGCGTTGAGCGGCAGACCGACTATGGCTACACCTTC.

This chain joins TRBV5-1 and TRBJ2-3; 7 bases agree with TRBD2. Germline CDR1 SGHRS, CDR2 YFSETQ. J was trimmed by 5 bases and V by 2 bases; bases with no gene match: 8. The CDR3 covers 15 residues. CDR3 DNA sequence: TGCGCCAGCAGCTTAGGGCGGGAGTCGGGAGATACGCAGTATTTT. Its translation is CASSLGRESGDTQYF.

The chain joins TRBV5-6 to TRBJ2-7, with 12 nucleotides matching TRBD2. Germline-derived CDR1 and CDR2 are SGHDT and YYEEEE. This CDR3 is 15 amino acids long. V lost 3 bases and J lost 3; bases outside the gene matches: 4. Written as DNA, the CDR3 is TGTGCCAGCAGCTCTGGACTAGCGGGGTACTACGAGCAGTACTTC. This gives the protein CASSSGLAGYYEQYF.

The V gene is TRBV5-4, the J gene TRBJ2-7; 7 nucleotides align to TRBD2. Germline V gives CDR1 SGHNT, CDR2 YYREEE (reference sequence). The CDR3 loop spans 13 amino acids. With 1 base clipped from V and 6 bases from J, the junction kept 4 bases outside the gene matches. The CDR3 spells CASSLTGGGEQYF. CDR3 bases: TGTGCCAGCAGCTTGACGGGAGGAGGCGAGCAGTACTTC.

The chain is built from TRBV4-1 and TRBJ2-1; 7 nucleotides line up with TRBD2. Germline trimming cut 0 bases from V and 2 bases from J; bases unmatched to any gene: 4. The CDR3 contains 16 residues. Germline V gene lookup returns CDR1 MGHRA and CDR2 YSYEKL. The CDR3: CASSQDPSGTYNEQFF. The CDR3 bases are TGCGCCAGCAGCCAAGATCCCAGCGGGACCTACAATGAGCAGTTCTTC.

The chain couples TRBV19 to TRBJ2-7; 10 bases fit TRBD2. The CDR3 is made up of 16 amino acids. From germline, CDR1 is LNHDA and CDR2 SQIVND (reference sequence). V was pared by 4 bases and J by 7 bases, with 13 bases of the junction left unmatched. CDR3 protein: CASSKSLEAGGLEQYF. DNA for the CDR3: TGTGCCAGTAGTAAGTCCCTCGAAGCGGGAGGGCTTGAGCAGTACTTC.

The count of this clone is one. V gene TRBV6-6 combines with J gene TRBJ2-7; 8 bases are a match to TRBD2. The trim removed 6 bases at V and 2 bases at J, leaving 6 bases unmatched. The CDR3 loop spans 14 amino acids. The germline V gene has CDR1 MNHNY and CDR2 SVGAGI (reference sequence). The CDR3 nucleotides read TGTGCCAGCAGAACGGGAGGGCCAACCTACGAGCAGTACTTC. It specifies CASRTGGPTYEQYF.

This chain connects TRBV19 to TRBJ2-3; tentatively, D is TRBD1 (5 bases). CDR3 size: 15 residues. The V and J ends lost 8 bases and 4 bases respectively, with 19 bases between them. Germline V gives CDR1 LNHDA, CDR2 SQIVND (reference sequence). CDR3 sequence: CASGTVDKTSDTQYF. The DNA of the CDR3 is TGTGCCAGTGGCACCGTGGACAAAACTTCAGATACGCAGTATTTT. The variable domain in full, completed from reference TRBV19 and TRBJ2-3, reads DGGITQSPKYLFRKEGQNVTLSCEQNLNHDAMYWYRQDPGQGLRLIYYSQIVNDFQKGDIAEGYSVSREKKESFPLTVTSAQKNPTAFYLCASGTVDKTSDTQYFGPGTRLTVL.

The CDR3 sequence: CASSSTSGSSYEQYF. The CDR3 region has the DNA TGTGCCAGCAGCTCGACTAGCGGGAGCTCCTACGAGCAGTACTTC. This rearrangement joins TRBV5-5 to TRBJ2-7, with 12 bases that match TRBD2. The CDR3 has 15 amino acids. Looked up from germline, CDR1 is SGHKS and CDR2 is YYEKEE (reference sequence). Losses at the gene ends were 3 bases for V and 0 bases for J; bases not matched to a gene: 1. Together with reference TRBV5-5 and TRBJ2-7, the CDR3 gives the full variable domain: DAGVTQSPTHLIKTRGQQVTLRCSPISGHKSVSWYQQVLGQGPQFIFQYYEKEERGRGNFPDRFSARQFPNYSSELNVNALLLGDSALYLCASSSTSGSSYEQYFGPGTRLTVT.

The chain has TRBV6-6 and TRBJ1-1, with D uncertain. The CDR3 spans 14 residues. V lost 0 bases, J lost 1 base, and 6 bases lay in between. Germline assignment: CDR1 MNHNY and CDR2 SVGAGI (reference sequence). The CDR3 bases are TGTGCCAGCAGTTACTCGCCCGGGAACACTGAAGCTTTCTTT. Residues: CASSYSPGNTEAFF.

This clone was seen a few times. The identical CDR3 is also encoded by other nucleotide sequences in the sample. The rearrangement uses TRBV5-1 and TRBJ1-1; unclear D gene. CDR1 SGHRS and CDR2 YFSETQ come from the germline V gene. V was clipped by 0 bases and J by 0 bases, with 3 bases between them. CDR3 size: 13 residues. CDR3 DNA sequence: TGCGCCAGCAGCTTGGTTGTGAACACTGAAGCTTTCTTT. Translation gives CASSLVVNTEAFF.

The chain employs TRBV5-1 and TRBJ2-7, with D perhaps given as TRBD1 or TRBD2 (6 bases each). The CDR3 runs 14 residues. With 4 bases removed from V and 5 bases from J, the gap between germline ends came to 16 bases. CDR1 and CDR2 (germline): SGHRS, YFSETQ. CDR3 coding DNA: TGCGCCAGCAGCCTAGGGGGGATTCTCGACGAGCAGTACTTC. Protein sequence: CASSLGGILDEQYF. The variable domain in full, with the rest retrieved from reference TRBV5-1 and TRBJ2-7, is KAGVTQTPRYLIKTRGQQVTLSCSPISGHRSVSWYQQTPGQGLQFLFEYFSETQRNKGNFPGRFSGRQFSNSRSEMNVSTLELGDSALYLCASSLGGILDEQYFGPGTRLTVT.

The J gene is TRBJ2-7, the V gene TRBV7-6, with TRBD2 identical over 13 bases. The CDR3 length is 15 residues. V gave up 5 bases and J gave up 5 bases; unmatched junction bases: 6. CDR1 is SGHVS, CDR2 FNYEAQ, per germline. The CDR3 DNA follows: TGTGCCAGCAGCCCACTAGCGGGAGGGCCAAACGAGCAGTACTTC. It is translated as CASSPLAGGPNEQYF.

This sequence joins TRBV30 and TRBJ2-3; D is ambiguous. The germline V gene has CDR1 GTSNPN and CDR2 SVGIG (reference sequence). This CDR3 is 13 amino acids long. Trimming removed 5 bases from V and 4 bases from J, with 13 bases in between. The CDR3 DNA reads TGTGCCTGGGGTGGCACGGAAGCAGATACGCAGTATTTT. Protein product: CAWGGTEADTQYF.

This sequence joins TRBV11-2 and TRBJ2-3; 7 bases are a match to TRBD2. The length of the CDR3 is 15 residues. Germline CDR1 is SGHAT and CDR2 is FQNNGV. Losses at the gene ends were 0 bases for V and 6 bases for J; bases not matched to a gene: 6. CDR3 residues: CASSLDRGVFDTQYF. The CDR3 nucleotides are TGTGCCAGCAGCTTAGATCGGGGGGTGTTCGATACGCAGTATTTT.

The rearrangement uses TRBV11-3 and TRBJ2-1; D is uncertain. This CDR3 spans 16 amino acids. V gave up 2 bases and J gave up 1 base, with 12 bases separating them. CDR1 SGHNT and CDR2 YENEEA come from the germline V gene. Here the CDR3 reads CASSLSSGRSYNEQFF. The CDR3 DNA reads TGTGCCAGCAGCTTATCGAGTGGCAGGTCCTACAATGAGCAGTTCTTC.

The V and J genes are TRBV5-1 and TRBJ2-2; 12 bases are shared with TRBD2. The V and J ends lost 3 bases and 2 bases, in that order; junction bases with no gene match: 2. The CDR3 has 16 residues. Germline CDR1 is SGHRS and CDR2 is YFSETQ. The CDR3 DNA sequence: TGCGCCAGCAGCTACGGACTAGCGGGAAACACCGGGGAGCTGTTTTTT. This codes for CASSYGLAGNTGELFF.

This rearrangement joins TRBV2 to TRBJ2-7, with 10 positions matching TRBD2. This CDR3 is built from 17 residues. Germline assignment: CDR1 SNHLY and CDR2 FYNNEI. With V trimmed by 5 bases and J by 2 bases, 12 bases remained unmatched. CDR3 sequence (DNA): TGTGCCAGCAGTCCATCCCTGAGCCTAGCGGGGGCCTACGAGCAGTACTTC. It yields the protein CASSPSLSLAGAYEQYF.

The chain is built from TRBV7-3 and TRBJ2-3; 9 nucleotides match TRBD1. The V gene end was trimmed by 5 bases and the J gene end by 1 base; junction bases not matched to a gene: 1. CDR1 and CDR2 (germline): SGHTA, FQGTGA. The CDR3 covers 14 residues. CDR3 nucleotide sequence: TGTGCCAGCAGCAGGGACAGGGGCACAGATACGCAGTATTTT. Protein: CASSRDRGTDTQYF.

The rearrangement joins TRBV6-6 to TRBJ2-1, with D tentatively TRBD1 (5 bases). Germline V lookup: CDR1 MNHNY, CDR2 SVGAGI (reference sequence). The V gene lost 6 bases and the J gene lost 1 base, with 10 bases spanning the gap. CDR3 size: 14 residues. CDR3 nucleotide sequence: TGTGCCAGCAGGGCAGGGTTGTCCTACAATGAGCAGTTCTTC. This codes for CASRAGLSYNEQFF.